The clone carrying this TCR beta chain was recorded many times. TCRdb fed the reads into MiXCR, producing one record per CDR3 protein. The sample consists of under 800,000 distinct CDR3 sequences, 20% to 25% of them appearing once. This entry comes from a study of T cell repertoires in cytomegalovirus infection. The overall study: CMV infection plus the matching HLA type was flagged by public TCR beta signatures.

This CDR3 contains 17 residues. Trimming left V 5 bases short and J 2 bases short, with 21 bases between. The rearrangement links TRBV12-3 or TRBV12-4 to TRBJ1-2; tentative D call: TRBD1 (5 bases). The source of this sequence is a human donor in good health (CMV status not recorded). Some clones in this sample may be carry-over from other donors' samples. Material for sequencing was CD8+ T cells from PBMCs. CDR3 sequence: CASSLSSETGVNYGYTF. The CDR3 bases are TGTGCCAGCAGTCTTTCCTCCGAAACAGGCGTCAACTATGGCTACACCTTC.